This T cell receptor beta chain was profiled in a study of cytomegalovirus exposure and HLA in healthy donors. A multiplex PCR was run with 60 Vbeta primers and 13 Jbeta primers. Sequencing used immunoSEQ multiplex PCR; TCRdb keeps in-frame clones, though not all of them. The sample lists about 160,000 clones, 60% to 85% occurring once. While unrecorded immune exposures were likely, the donors were nominally healthy when sampled. V dropped 7 bases and J dropped 6 bases, with 16 bases sitting between them. Germline V gives CDR1 MNHEY, CDR2 SMNVEV (reference sequence). The CDR3 is 14 residues long. The sample comprised PBMCs. This chain connects TRBV27 to TRBJ2-1; tentative D call: TRBD1 (6 bases). This clonotype was sampled from a man aged 25 to 40 in good health and CMV-seropositive. The CDR3 region has the DNA TGTGCCAGCACCTCGCGGCAGGGGATCAATGAGCAGTTCTTC. It yields the protein CASTSRQGINEQFF.